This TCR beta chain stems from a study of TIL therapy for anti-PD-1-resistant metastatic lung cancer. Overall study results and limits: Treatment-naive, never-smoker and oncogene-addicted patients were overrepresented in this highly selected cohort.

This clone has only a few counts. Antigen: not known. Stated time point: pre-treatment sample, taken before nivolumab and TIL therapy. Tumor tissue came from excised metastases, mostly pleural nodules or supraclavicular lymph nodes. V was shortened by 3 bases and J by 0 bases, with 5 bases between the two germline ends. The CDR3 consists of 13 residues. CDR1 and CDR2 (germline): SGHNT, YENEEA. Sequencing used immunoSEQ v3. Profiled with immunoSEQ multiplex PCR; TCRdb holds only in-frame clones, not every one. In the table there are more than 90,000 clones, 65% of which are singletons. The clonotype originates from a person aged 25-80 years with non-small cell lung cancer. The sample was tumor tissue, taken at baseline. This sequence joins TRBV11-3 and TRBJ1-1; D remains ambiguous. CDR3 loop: CASSLMLNTEAFF. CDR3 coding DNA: TGTGCCAGCAGCTTGATGTTGAACACTGAAGCTTTCTTT. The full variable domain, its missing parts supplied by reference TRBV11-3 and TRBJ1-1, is EAGVVQSPRYKIIEKKQPVAFWCNPISGHNTLYWYLQNLGQGPELLIRYENEEAVDDSQLPKDRFSAERLKGVDSTLKIQPAELGDSAVYLCASSLMLNTEAFFGQGTRLTVV.